The present TCR beta chain was sequenced within a study of shared clonotypes between healthy human individuals. On the study more broadly: Used for every donor were three CD4 naive, three CD4 memory, two CD8 naive and one CD8 memory plate.

Original handling: Junction-only sequences without quality scores were provided by ImmunoSEQ, so filtering was different. Sequencing used immunoSEQ multiplex PCR; TCRdb keeps in-frame clones, though not all of them. D and trimming come from the DNA, and the V and J calls and clone size come from that table. The sample comprises roughly 2.5 million clones, more than 90% of which are singletons, and roughly 0.15% rests with the top ten. For this clone: Its antigen is still unknown.

Study observations and caveats: A few donors had around 5.5% of their naive CD4 clonotypes in common.

This CDR3 is built from 15 residues. V lost 2 bases, J lost 2 bases, and 15 bases lay in between. CDR1 and CDR2 (germline): GTSNPN, SVGIG (reference sequence). The V gene is TRBV30, the J gene TRBJ2-5, with D possibly matching TRBD2 (5 bases). The origin of this receptor is a man aged 18-30 years in good health. Sequencing was carried out using naive CD4+ T cells sorted from blood. Subset of the sample: CD45RA+ positively selected. This CDR3 is CAWSPALGRQETQYF. CDR3 coding DNA: TGTGCCTGGAGTCCGGCCTTGGGGAGACAAGAGACCCAGTACTTC.